This T cell receptor beta chain was recorded in a study of blood T cell repertoires in COVID-19. Study-wide background: The United States, Italy and Spain supplied acute and convalescent COVID-19 samples.

Original methodology: Quantification of nucleated cells was approximated via reference gene primer amplification. Sequencing was performed with immunoSEQ multiplex PCR; in TCRdb, only in-frame clones are kept and a portion is missing. The DNA gave D and trimming, while V, J and clone size come from that table. The data show hundreds of thousands of clones, 88% seen once. This clone was counted between two and nine times. Germline V gene sequence: CDR1 SGDLS, CDR2 YYNGEE. The CDR3 extends over 13 amino acids. Deletions cut 0 bases from V and 2 bases from J, with 5 bases between. The receptor comes from a woman in her 50s with COVID-19, enrolled during active disease. V and J are TRBV9 and TRBJ1-2; D is undetermined. Sequenced: peripheral blood. As DNA, the CDR3 is TGTGCCAGCAGCGTAGCTCCGAACTATGGCTACACCTTC. Protein: CASSVAPNYGYTF.